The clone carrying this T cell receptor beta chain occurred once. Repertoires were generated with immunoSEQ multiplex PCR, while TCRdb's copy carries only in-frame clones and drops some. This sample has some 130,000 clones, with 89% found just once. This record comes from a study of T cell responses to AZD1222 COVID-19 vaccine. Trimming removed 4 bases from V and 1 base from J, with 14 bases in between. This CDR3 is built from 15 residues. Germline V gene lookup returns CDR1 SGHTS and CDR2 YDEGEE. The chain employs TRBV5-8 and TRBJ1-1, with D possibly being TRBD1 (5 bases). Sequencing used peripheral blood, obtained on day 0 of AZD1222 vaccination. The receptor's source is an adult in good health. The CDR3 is CASSARGRGNTEAFF. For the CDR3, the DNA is TGTGCCAGCAGCGCGAGGGGCCGAGGGAACACTGAAGCTTTCTTT.